The next 13 T cell receptor beta chains were all read from a single sample in a study of identical twins. MiXCR, applied by TCRdb to the 5' RACE reads, yields one record per CDR3 protein. The repertoire holds about 240,000 distinct CDR3 sequences, with about 12% as singletons. The same sample was also used in a study of yellow fever vaccine responses in identical twins.

Sequencing was carried out using memory (CD45RO+) T cells sorted from blood. The source is a woman aged 18-29 years in good health.

The genes are TRBV7-2 and TRBJ2-3; no firm D call. V lost 5 bases and J lost 6, with 15 bases in between. The length of the CDR3 is 14 residues. The V gene's germline CDR1 is SGHTA and CDR2 FQGNSA. The CDR3 is CASSQARSSDTQYF. The CDR3 nucleotides are TGTGCCAGCAGCCAAGCCAGGTCCTCGGATACGCAGTATTTT.

In this sample, this clonotype turned up many times. Written as DNA, the CDR3 is TGTGCCAGCAGGACGCCGGGGCCGGGAACCGGGGAGCTGTTTTTT. It translates to CASRTPGPGTGELFF. The V and J genes are TRBV6-1 and TRBJ2-2, with D perhaps being TRBD1 or TRBD2 (5 bases each). V lost 6 bases, J lost 5 bases, and 16 bases lay in between. The CDR3 length is 15 residues. Germline V gives CDR1 MNHNS, CDR2 SASEGT.

The CDR3: CSASASGNNEQFF. The CDR3 bases are TGCAGTGCTAGCGCTAGCGGGAACAATGAGCAGTTCTTC. The V call is TRBV20-1, the J call TRBJ2-1; TRBD2 matches 9 bases. Unmatched junction bases numbered 2, after V lost 3 bases and J lost 5 bases. Germline CDR1 reads DFQATT; CDR2 reads SNEGSKA (reference sequence). The CDR3 runs to 13 residues.

This chain joins TRBV12-3 or TRBV12-4 and TRBJ2-2; TRBD1 might be the D (5 bases). V was trimmed by 6 bases and J by 6 bases, leaving 17 bases between them. The CDR3 runs 15 residues. Written as DNA, the CDR3 is TGTGCCAGCAGAGTCTCAGGGTTATTCGCCGGGGAGCTGTTTTTT. Its translation is CASRVSGLFAGELFF.

The chain employs TRBV27 and TRBJ2-4; TRBD2 aligns across 15 bases. The CDR3 runs 15 residues. Per germline, CDR1 MNHEY and CDR2 SMNVEV (reference sequence). V lost 6 bases and J lost 7; bases outside the gene matches: 4. CDR3 loop: CASRGLAGGVNIQYF. As DNA, the CDR3 is TGTGCCAGCAGGGGACTAGCGGGGGGAGTGAACATTCAGTACTTC.

This clonotype was seen repeatedly, ten times or more. V usage is TRBV13 and J usage is TRBJ2-1; TRBD1 matches 9 bases. CDR3 length: 16 residues. V lost 4 bases to trimming and J lost 6 bases; unmatched junction nucleotides: 10. Germline loops: CDR1 PRHDT, CDR2 FYEKMQ (reference sequence). CDR3 protein: CASSSSGTGLFNEQFF. In nucleotides, the CDR3 is TGTGCCAGCAGCTCCTCCGGGACAGGGTTGTTCAATGAGCAGTTCTTC.

This clonotype was seen only a few times. The rearrangement uses TRBV12-3 or TRBV12-4 and TRBJ2-4, with 8 bases identical to TRBD2. V lost 4 bases to trimming and J lost 6 bases; unmatched junction nucleotides: 5. The CDR3 contains 14 residues. CDR3 coding DNA: TGTGCCAGCAGTTCGGGACTAGTGGGAAACATTCAGTACTTC. It codes for CASSSGLVGNIQYF.

This clonotype was seen repeatedly, ten times or more. The chain couples TRBV27 to TRBJ1-4, with no clear D. CDR3 length: 14 residues. The germline CDR1 and CDR2 sequences are MNHEY and SMNVEV (reference sequence). The ends were cut back, 8 bases at V and 0 bases at J, with 10 bases in the middle. CDR3 residues: CASGRTATNEKLFF. In DNA form, the CDR3 reads TGTGCCAGCGGCAGGACTGCAACTAATGAAAAACTGTTTTTT.

This clonotype appeared a few times. The chain joins TRBV11-2 to TRBJ2-1, with TRBD1 matching 8 bases. The CDR3 runs to 19 residues. CDR1 and CDR2 from the germline V gene are SGHAT and FQNNGV. V shed 5 bases, J shed 7 bases, and the junction held 22 bases outside the gene matches. The CDR3 bases are TGTGCCAGCAGCCTCTCCGGGACAGGACTGCTTTGGGGTTTGAATGAGCAGTTCTTC. Protein product: CASSLSGTGLLWGLNEQFF.

The V call is TRBV11-2, the J call TRBJ2-7, with a possible D match to TRBD1 (6 bases). CDR3 size: 15 residues. The V and J ends lost 1 base and 5 bases respectively, with 15 bases between them. The germline gives CDR1 SGHAT, CDR2 FQNNGV. The CDR3 nucleotides read TGTGCCAGCAGCTTAGCCCAAGGACAGTCCAACGAGCAGTACTTC. As protein: CASSLAQGQSNEQYF.

The chain combines TRBV7-6 with TRBJ2-7; the D gene could be TRBD1 or TRBD2 (7 bases each). The germline V and J ends were trimmed by 4 bases and 3 bases, with 16 bases remaining between them. This CDR3 has 15 residues. Germline loops: CDR1 SGHVS, CDR2 FNYEAQ. CDR3 protein: CASSSRQGGGYEQYF. CDR3 nucleotides: TGTGCCAGCAGCTCCCGACAGGGAGGGGGCTACGAGCAGTACTTC.

The chain joins TRBV6-5 to TRBJ2-7, with D perhaps TRBD2 (5 bases). Germline V CDR1 and CDR2: MNHEY, SVGAGI. The CDR3 contains 16 residues. V was cut by 1 base and J by 3 bases, with 16 bases left in between. This CDR3 reads CASSYFRGQAFYEQYF. The CDR3 bases are TGTGCCAGCAGTTACTTCAGAGGGCAGGCCTTCTACGAGCAGTACTTC.

The gene calls are TRBV20-1 and TRBJ2-5, with D tentatively TRBD2 (7 bases). The CDR3 runs to 15 residues. Looked up from germline, CDR1 is DFQATT and CDR2 is SNEGSKA (reference sequence). V was shortened by 5 bases and J by 2 bases, with 18 bases between the two germline ends. CDR3 region: CSALLGGGTQETQYF. CDR3 in DNA: TGCAGTGCTCTCCTAGGGGGGGGAACGCAAGAGACCCAGTACTTC.